This T cell receptor beta chain was sequenced in a study of blood T cell repertoires in COVID-19. Whole-study context: COVID-19 samples from acute and convalescent phases originated in the United States, Italy and Spain. Sources were T cells, B-cell-depleted T cells, or PBMCs; the material itself was cDNA or gDNA.

Authors' processing steps: It was from reference gene primer amplification that nucleated cell counts were estimated. Here immunoSEQ multiplex PCR was the method, and the copy in TCRdb shows in-frame clones only, minus some. V, J and clone size are those of that table, while D and trimming were read from the DNA. In the table there are 60,000 to 85,000 clones, about 91% of which are singletons. The specimen sequenced was peripheral blood. This TCR derives from an elderly woman with active or convalescent COVID-19.

Written as DNA, the CDR3 is TGTGCCAGTAGTCAGGCCAGGGGGAACTATGGCTACACCTTC. The encoded protein is CASSQARGNYGYTF. This chain uses TRBV19 with TRBJ1-2, with 7 bases that match TRBD1. After removal of 5 bases from V and 2 bases from J, the junction contained 5 bases not matched to a gene. The CDR3 is 14 residues long. Germline CDR1 is LNHDA and CDR2 is SQIVND (reference sequence). Complete variable domain (other parts from reference TRBV19 and TRBJ1-2): DGGITQSPKYLFRKEGQNVTLSCEQNLNHDAMYWYRQDPGQGLRLIYYSQIVNDFQKGDIAEGYSVSREKKESFPLTVTSAQKNPTAFYLCASSQARGNYGYTFGSGTRLTVV.